A single sample gave rise to the 13 T cell receptor beta chains below, sequenced in a study of blood T cell repertoires in COVID-19. Method: immunoSEQ multiplex PCR; TCRdb's copy keeps in-frame clones and lacks some. Of a few hundred thousand clones in the sample, 70% to 90% are singletons; the top ten hold about 3.5%. Specimen: peripheral blood. The receptors shown here come from a man between 18 and 29 years old with active or convalescent COVID-19.

The chain has TRBV19 and TRBJ1-2; TRBD1 matches 7 bases. Losses at the gene ends were 8 bases for V and 7 bases for J; bases not matched to a gene: 19. The CDR3 is 16 amino acids. In germline, CDR1 is LNHDA, CDR2 SQIVND (reference sequence). The CDR3 DNA sequence: TGTGCCAGTGGGGTTGTTAACAGGGGTGTCTCAGTTGGCTACACCTTC. Its translation is CASGVVNRGVSVGYTF.

The chain has TRBV5-1 and TRBJ2-5; TRBD1 agrees at 8 bases. The germline gives CDR1 SGHRS, CDR2 YFSETQ. Trimming at V came to 0 bases and at J to 1 base, leaving 2 bases not matched to a gene. The CDR3 has 15 amino acids. The CDR3, as DNA: TGCGCCAGCAGCTTGGCCACAGGGGGCCAAGAGACCCAGTACTTC. It is translated as CASSLATGGQETQYF.

This clone showed up just once. The V and J genes are TRBV5-6 and TRBJ1-2, with a tentative D call TRBD1 (5 bases). In germline, CDR1 is SGHDT, CDR2 YYEEEE. This CDR3 is 17 amino acids long. The ends were cut back, 0 bases at V and 7 bases at J, with 22 bases in the middle. The CDR3 protein is CASSLEGREDGLGGYTF. The CDR3 nucleotides read TGTGCCAGCAGCTTGGAAGGCAGGGAGGATGGCCTAGGTGGCTACACCTTC. The variable domain in full, with the rest retrieved from reference TRBV5-6 and TRBJ1-2, is DAGVTQSPTHLIKTRGQQVTLRCSPKSGHDTVSWYQQALGQGPQFIFQYYEEEERQRGNFPDRFSGHQFPNYSSELNVNALLLGDSALYLCASSLEGREDGLGGYTFGSGTRLTVV.

The chain has TRBV7-2 and TRBJ2-3; D might be TRBD2 (6 bases). V gave up 5 bases and J gave up 3 bases, with 18 bases separating them. Germline V gene sequence: CDR1 SGHTA, CDR2 FQGNSA. This CDR3 is 16 amino acids long. The CDR3 protein is CASSPRGGIVTDTQYF. The CDR3 DNA is TGTGCCAGCAGCCCGAGGGGCGGGATAGTTACAGATACGCAGTATTTT.

V and J are TRBV21-1 and TRBJ2-1; the table calls TRBD1, which could not be checked here. TRBV21-1 is recorded as a pseudogene. The CDR3 spans 15 residues. The DNA for the CDR3 is TGTGCCAGCAGCCTTGGACAGGATAAACTCCATGAGCAGTTCTTC. Protein product: CASSLGQDKLHEQFF.

This CDR3 is CASSLGGRSNQPQHF. The CDR3 DNA reads as TGCGCCAGCAGCTTGGGCGGAAGAAGCAATCAGCCCCAGCATTTT. V usage is TRBV5-1 and J usage is TRBJ1-5; D gene unclear. The germline V gene has CDR1 SGHRS and CDR2 YFSETQ. This CDR3 has 15 residues. Trimming took off 0 bases at V and 1 base at J, with 8 bases between the two ends.

This clone was observed a handful of times. This rearrangement joins TRBV18 to TRBJ1-2; D possibly corresponds to TRBD1 (5 bases). This CDR3 spans 13 amino acids. Germline CDR1 is KGHSH and CDR2 is LQKENI. The ends were cut back, 6 bases at V and 5 bases at J, with 13 bases in the middle. CDR3 sequence reads: CASSPTVGYGYTF. In DNA, the CDR3 is TGTGCCAGCTCTCCGACAGTAGGATATGGCTACACCTTC.

This sequence joins TRBV4-1 and TRBJ2-7, with TRBD1 as a possible D gene (5 bases). V lost 2 bases, J lost 3 bases, and 14 bases lay in between. This CDR3 is built from 15 residues. Germline assignment: CDR1 MGHRA and CDR2 YSYEKL. The CDR3 DNA sequence: TGCGCCAGCAGCCAAAGGGGTGGGCGAATCTACGAGCAGTACTTC. Encoded protein: CASSQRGGRIYEQYF.

The rearrangement links TRBV10-3 to TRBJ1-2, with 7 bases fitting TRBD1. Trimming at V came to 6 bases and at J to 3 bases, leaving 4 bases not matched to a gene. The CDR3 covers 13 residues. Per the germline V gene, CDR1 is ENHRY and CDR2 is SYGVKD. In DNA form, the CDR3 reads TGTGCCATCAGCAACAGGGGAGACTATGGCTACACCTTC. This encodes CAISNRGDYGYTF.

V gene TRBV28 combines with J gene TRBJ1-5; no reliable D call. This CDR3 is built from 14 residues. V was shortened by 5 bases and J by 9 bases, with 17 bases between the two germline ends. CDR1 MDHEN and CDR2 SYDVKM come from the germline V gene. This CDR3 is CASSRDWPPGPQHF. The DNA for the CDR3 is TGTGCCAGCAGTCGAGACTGGCCCCCGGGGCCCCAGCATTTT. The whole variable domain, filled in from reference TRBV28 and TRBJ1-5, reads DVKVTQSSRYLVKRTGEKVFLECVQDMDHENMFWYRQDPGLGLRLIYFSYDVKMKEKGDIPEGYSVSREKKERFSLILESASTNQTSMYLCASSRDWPPGPQHFGDGTRLSIL.

The chain joins TRBV5-4 to TRBJ2-7, with TRBD1 identical over 10 bases. With 5 bases clipped from V and 7 bases from J, the junction kept 6 bases outside the gene matches. This CDR3 has 13 amino acids. In germline, CDR1 is SGHNT, CDR2 YYREEE (reference sequence). The CDR3 bases are TGTGCCAGCAGGACAGGGGGCAAGAGAGAGCAGTACTTC. It translates to CASRTGGKREQYF.

This clone was detected only a few times. CDR3 sequence: CASKARQGIFNEQFF. The CDR3 nucleotides are TGTGCCAGTAAAGCGAGACAGGGGATATTCAATGAGCAGTTCTTC. The V gene is TRBV19, the J gene TRBJ2-1, with 8 bases aligning to TRBD1. Trimming removed 7 bases from V and 6 bases from J; junction bases left unmatched: 11. In germline, CDR1 is LNHDA, CDR2 SQIVND (reference sequence). This CDR3 has 15 residues.

This chain's CDR3 is CASTQTGGREETQYF. Written as DNA, the CDR3 is TGTGCCAGCACCCAAACCGGGGGAAGGGAAGAGACCCAGTACTTC. V is TRBV28 and J is TRBJ2-5, with D possibly being TRBD2 (6 bases). This CDR3 is built from 15 residues. CDR1 is MDHEN and CDR2 is SYDVKM in the germline V gene. V was shortened by 7 bases and J by 3 bases, with 18 bases between the two germline ends.